This T cell receptor beta chain emerged from a study of circulating and synovial CD4+ cells in juvenile arthritis. Profiling relied on immunoSEQ multiplex PCR, and the TCRdb table lists in-frame clones only, not all of them. The table shows roughly 33,000 clones, with 90% to 95% occurring only once. The CDR3 runs to 16 residues. The V end was cut by 8 bases, the J end by 0 bases, with 20 bases between. CDR1 and CDR2 from the germline V gene are MGHDK and SYGVNS. This clonotype was sampled from a human donor with juvenile idiopathic arthritis. Sequencing input: CD4+ T cells from blood. J is TRBJ2-7 and V is TRBV25-1, with D perhaps matching TRBD2 (5 bases). CDR3: CASESGLSGPSYEQYF. CDR3 in DNA: TGTGCCAGCGAATCGGGCCTCAGCGGTCCCTCCTACGAGCAGTACTTC.